This T cell receptor beta chain was profiled in a study of OX40 agonist ivuxolimab in advanced cancers. Study-level results: Normalized expansion of T-cell clones was also low for some nonresponders.

Systemic immunosuppression or a history of autoimmune disease excluded patients. In its sample, this clone was seen once. Its cognate antigen is unknown. CDR1 and CDR2 (germline): SNHLY, FYNNEI. The V gene end was trimmed by 8 bases and the J gene end by 5 bases; junction bases not matched to a gene: 7. The CDR3 is 13 residues long. Repertoires were generated with immunoSEQ multiplex PCR, while TCRdb's copy carries only in-frame clones and drops some. The profile covers some 76,000 clones, with roughly 92% appearing a single time and 5.5% to 7% taken by the ten largest. The source material was CD4+ or CD8+ T cells sorted from blood, sampled in a trial of the OX40 agonist ivuxolimab. This chain uses TRBV2 with TRBJ1-2, with 8 positions matching TRBD1. The clonotype originates from an adult with an advanced solid tumor such as melanoma, head and neck, liver or kidney cancer. CDR3 sequence reads: CASAGGTGYGYTF. In nucleotides, the CDR3 is TGTGCCAGCGCAGGAGGGACAGGTTATGGCTACACCTTC.